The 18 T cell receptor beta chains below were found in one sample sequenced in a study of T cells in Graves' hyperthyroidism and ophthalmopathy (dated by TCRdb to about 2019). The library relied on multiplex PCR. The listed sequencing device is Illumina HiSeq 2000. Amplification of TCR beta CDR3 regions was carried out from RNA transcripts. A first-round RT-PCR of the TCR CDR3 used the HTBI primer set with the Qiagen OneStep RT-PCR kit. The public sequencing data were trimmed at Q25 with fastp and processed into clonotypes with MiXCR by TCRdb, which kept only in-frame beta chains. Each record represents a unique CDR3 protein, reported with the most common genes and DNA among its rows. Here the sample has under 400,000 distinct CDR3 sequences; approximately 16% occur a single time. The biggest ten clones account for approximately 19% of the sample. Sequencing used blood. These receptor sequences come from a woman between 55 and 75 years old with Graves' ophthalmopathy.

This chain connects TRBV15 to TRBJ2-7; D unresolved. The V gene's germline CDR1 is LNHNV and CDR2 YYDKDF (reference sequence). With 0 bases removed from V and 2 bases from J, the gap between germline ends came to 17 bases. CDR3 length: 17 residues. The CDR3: CATSRDLIVASAYEQYF. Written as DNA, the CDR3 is TGTGCCACCAGCAGAGATTTAATCGTAGCATCGGCCTACGAGCAGTACTTC.

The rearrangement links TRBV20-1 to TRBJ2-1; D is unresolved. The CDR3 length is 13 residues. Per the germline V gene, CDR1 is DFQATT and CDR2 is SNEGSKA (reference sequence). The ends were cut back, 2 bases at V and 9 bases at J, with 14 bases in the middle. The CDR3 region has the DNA TGCAGTGCTAGACCCCTAGGAGTGACTGAGCAGTTCTTC. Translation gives CSARPLGVTEQFF.

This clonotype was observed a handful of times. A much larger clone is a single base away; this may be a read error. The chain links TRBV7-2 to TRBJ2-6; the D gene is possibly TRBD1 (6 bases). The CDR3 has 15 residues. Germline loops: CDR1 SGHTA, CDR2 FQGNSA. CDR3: CASSLRGSGASVLTF. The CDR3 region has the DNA TGTGCCAGCAGCTTACGCGGCTCAGGGGCCAGCGTCCTGACTTTC.

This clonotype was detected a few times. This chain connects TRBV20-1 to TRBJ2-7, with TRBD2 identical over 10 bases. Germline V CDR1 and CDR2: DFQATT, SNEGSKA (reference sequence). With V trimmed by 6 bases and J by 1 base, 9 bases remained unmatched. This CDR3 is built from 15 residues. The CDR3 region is CSAPKTSGPSYEQYF. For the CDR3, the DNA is TGCAGTGCCCCAAAGACTAGCGGGCCTTCCTACGAGCAGTACTTC.

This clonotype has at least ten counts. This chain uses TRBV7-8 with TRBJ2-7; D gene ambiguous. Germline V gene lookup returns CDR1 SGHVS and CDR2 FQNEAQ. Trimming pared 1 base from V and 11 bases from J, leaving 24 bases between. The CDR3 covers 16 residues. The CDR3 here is CASSLGDGSEVKLEYF. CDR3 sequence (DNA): TGTGCCAGCAGCTTAGGTGACGGGTCCGAGGTTAAGCTGGAGTACTTC.

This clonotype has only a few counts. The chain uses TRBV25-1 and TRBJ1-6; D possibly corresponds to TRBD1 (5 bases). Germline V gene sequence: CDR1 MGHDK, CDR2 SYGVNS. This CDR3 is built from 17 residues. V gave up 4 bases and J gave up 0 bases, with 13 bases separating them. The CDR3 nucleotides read TGTGCCAGCAGTGGGGGGAGACAGAGCTCCTATAATTCACCCCTCCACTTT. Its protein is CASSGGRQSSYNSPLHF.

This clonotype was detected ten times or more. CDR3 nucleotide sequence: TGTGCCAGCAGCCGCGCGACAGGGGGCAATGAAAAACTGTTTTTT. It yields the protein CASSRATGGNEKLFF. The rearrangement uses TRBV11-2 and TRBJ1-4; 10 bases map to TRBD1. The CDR3 is made up of 15 amino acids. The ends lost 5 bases at V and 5 bases at J; junction bases unmatched: 5. Germline V gene sequence: CDR1 SGHAT, CDR2 FQNNGV.

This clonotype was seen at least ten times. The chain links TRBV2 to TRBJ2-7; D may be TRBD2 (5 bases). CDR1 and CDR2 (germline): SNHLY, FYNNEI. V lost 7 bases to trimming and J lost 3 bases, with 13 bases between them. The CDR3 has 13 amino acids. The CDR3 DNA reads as TGTGCCAGCAAGAGCGGACGCTACTACGAGCAGTACTTC. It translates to CASKSGRYYEQYF. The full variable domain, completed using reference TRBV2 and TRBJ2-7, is EPEVTQTPSHQVTQMGQEVILRCVPISNHLYFYWYRQILGQKVEFLVSFYNNEISEKSEIFDDQFSVERPDGSNFTLKIRSTKLEDSAMYFCASKSGRYYEQYFGPGTRLTVT.

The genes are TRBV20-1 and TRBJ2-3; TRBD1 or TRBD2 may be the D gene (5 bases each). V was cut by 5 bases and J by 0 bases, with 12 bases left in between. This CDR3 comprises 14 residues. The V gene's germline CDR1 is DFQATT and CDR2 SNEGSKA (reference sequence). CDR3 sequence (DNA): TGCAGTGCTTCCGGGACCACTAGCACAGATACGCAGTATTTT. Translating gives CSASGTTSTDTQYF.

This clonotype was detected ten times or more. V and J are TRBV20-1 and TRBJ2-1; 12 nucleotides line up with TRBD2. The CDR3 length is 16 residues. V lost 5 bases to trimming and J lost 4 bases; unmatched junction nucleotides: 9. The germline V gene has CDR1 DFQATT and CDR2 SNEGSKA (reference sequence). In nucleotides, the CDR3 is TGCAGTGCTGCCCGAGGTGGACTAGCGGGGTACAATGAGCAGTTCTTC. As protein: CSAARGGLAGYNEQFF.

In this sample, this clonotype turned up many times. The CDR3 protein is CASSLYSLLAGVTGELFF. The DNA for the CDR3 is TGTGCCAGCAGTTTATACTCCCTACTAGCGGGGGTCACCGGGGAGCTGTTTTTT. This chain links TRBV27 with TRBJ2-2, with TRBD2 matching 11 bases. Looked up from germline, CDR1 is MNHEY and CDR2 is SMNVEV (reference sequence). CDR3 length: 18 amino acids. Losses at the gene ends were 1 base for V and 4 bases for J; bases not matched to a gene: 8.

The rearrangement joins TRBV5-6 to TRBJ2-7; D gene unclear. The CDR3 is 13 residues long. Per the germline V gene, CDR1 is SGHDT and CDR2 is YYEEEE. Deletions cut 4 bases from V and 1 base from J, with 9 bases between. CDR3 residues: CASSGDRSYEQYF. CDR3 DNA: TGTGCCAGCAGCGGGGATCGATCCTACGAGCAGTACTTC.

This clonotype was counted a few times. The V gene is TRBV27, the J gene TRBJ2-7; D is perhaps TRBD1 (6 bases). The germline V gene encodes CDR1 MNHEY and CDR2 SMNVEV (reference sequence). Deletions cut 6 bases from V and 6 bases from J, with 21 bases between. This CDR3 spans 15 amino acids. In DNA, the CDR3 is TGTGCCAGCAGGCATAAGGCTACAGGGCAGGGCGAGCAGTACTTC. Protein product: CASRHKATGQGEQYF.

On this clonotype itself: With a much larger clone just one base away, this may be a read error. As DNA, the CDR3 is TGTGCCAGCTCACCGGGCTGTGGGGAGCAGTACTTC. This gives the protein CASSPGCGEQYF. The rearrangement joins TRBV18 to TRBJ2-7; D call uncertain. The CDR3 spans 12 residues. The V and J ends lost 3 bases and 7 bases respectively, with 10 bases between them. In germline, CDR1 is KGHSH, CDR2 LQKENI. The variable domain in full, completed from reference TRBV18 and TRBJ2-7, reads NAGVMQNPRHLVRRRGQEARLRCSPMKGHSHVYWYRQLPEEGLKFMVYLQKENIIDESGMPKERFSAEFPKEGPSILRIQQVVRGDSAAYFCASSPGCGEQYFGPGTRLTVT.

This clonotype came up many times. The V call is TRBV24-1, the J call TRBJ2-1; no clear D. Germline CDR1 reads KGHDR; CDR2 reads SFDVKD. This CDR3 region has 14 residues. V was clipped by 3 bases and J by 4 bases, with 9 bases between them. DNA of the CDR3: TGTGCCACCAGTGATCCTGGCCCATACAATGAGCAGTTCTTC. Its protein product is CATSDPGPYNEQFF.

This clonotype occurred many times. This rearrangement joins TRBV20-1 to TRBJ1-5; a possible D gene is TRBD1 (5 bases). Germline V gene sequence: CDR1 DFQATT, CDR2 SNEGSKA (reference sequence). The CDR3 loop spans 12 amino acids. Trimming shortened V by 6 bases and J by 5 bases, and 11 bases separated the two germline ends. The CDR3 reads CSATRVDQPQHF. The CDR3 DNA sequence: TGCAGTGCCACCAGGGTTGATCAGCCCCAGCATTTT.

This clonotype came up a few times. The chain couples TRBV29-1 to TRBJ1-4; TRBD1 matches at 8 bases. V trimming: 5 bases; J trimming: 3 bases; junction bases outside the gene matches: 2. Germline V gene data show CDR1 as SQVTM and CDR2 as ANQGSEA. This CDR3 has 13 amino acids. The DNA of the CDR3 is TGCAGCGTTCGGACAGGGTCTAATGAAAAACTGTTTTTT. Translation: CSVRTGSNEKLFF. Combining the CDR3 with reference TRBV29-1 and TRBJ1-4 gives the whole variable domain SAVISQKPSRDICQRGTSLTIQCQVDSQVTMMFWYRQQPGQSLTLIATANQGSEATYESGFVIDKFPISRPNLTFSTLTVSNMSPEDSSIYLCSVRTGSNEKLFFGSGTQLSVL.

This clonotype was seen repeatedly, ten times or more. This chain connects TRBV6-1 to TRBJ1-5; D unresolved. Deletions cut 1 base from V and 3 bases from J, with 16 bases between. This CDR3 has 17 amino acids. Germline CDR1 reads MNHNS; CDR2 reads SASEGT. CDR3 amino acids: CASSEGNVGGPNQPQHF. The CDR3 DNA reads TGTGCCAGCAGTGAAGGGAACGTTGGAGGCCCCAATCAGCCCCAGCATTTT.